The 2 T cell receptor beta chains listed next were all sequenced from one sample in a study of early T cells in non-severe SARS-CoV-2 infection. TCRdb re-called the 5' RACE reads through MiXCR, storing one row per CDR3 protein. The data show 42,000 or so distinct CDR3 sequences, with around a tenth seen just once and roughly a fifth held by the top ten. The specimen was whole blood. These TCRs come from an adult who was a healthcare worker with PCR-confirmed SARS-CoV-2 infection or an uninfected control (not recorded which).

The chain employs TRBV29-1 and TRBJ1-2, with unresolved D. The V end lost 4 bases, the J end lost 0 bases, and 9 bases lay between the germline ends. There are 13 residues in the CDR3. From germline, CDR1 is SQVTM and CDR2 ANQGSEA. This chain's CDR3 is CSVVGTANYGYTF. The DNA for the CDR3 is TGCAGCGTTGTGGGAACAGCTAACTATGGCTACACCTTC.

With regard to this clonotype: A much larger clone lies a single base off, so this may be a read error. CDR3 sequence reads: CTTSAEGTDTQYF. CDR3 bases: TGTACCACCAGTGCAGAGGGCACAGATACGCAGTATTTT. The chain links TRBV24-1 to TRBJ2-3; no firm D call. In germline, CDR1 is KGHDR, CDR2 SFDVKD. This CDR3 region has 13 residues.